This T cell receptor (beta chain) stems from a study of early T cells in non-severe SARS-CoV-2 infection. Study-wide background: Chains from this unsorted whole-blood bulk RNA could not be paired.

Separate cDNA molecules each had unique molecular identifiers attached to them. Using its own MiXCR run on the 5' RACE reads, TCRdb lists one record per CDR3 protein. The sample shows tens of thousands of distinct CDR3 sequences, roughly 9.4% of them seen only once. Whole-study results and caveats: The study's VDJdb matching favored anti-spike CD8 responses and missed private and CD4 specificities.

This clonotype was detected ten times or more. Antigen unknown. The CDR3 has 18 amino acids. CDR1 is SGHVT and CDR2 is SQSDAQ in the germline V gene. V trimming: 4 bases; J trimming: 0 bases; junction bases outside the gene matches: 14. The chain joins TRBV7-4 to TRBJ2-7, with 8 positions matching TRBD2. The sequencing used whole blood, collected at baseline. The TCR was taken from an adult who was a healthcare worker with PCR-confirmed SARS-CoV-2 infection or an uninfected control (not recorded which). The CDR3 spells CASSWTAGVRVSSYEQYF. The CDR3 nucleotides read TGTGCCAGCAGCTGGACAGCGGGGGTGCGTGTTAGCTCCTACGAGCAGTACTTC.